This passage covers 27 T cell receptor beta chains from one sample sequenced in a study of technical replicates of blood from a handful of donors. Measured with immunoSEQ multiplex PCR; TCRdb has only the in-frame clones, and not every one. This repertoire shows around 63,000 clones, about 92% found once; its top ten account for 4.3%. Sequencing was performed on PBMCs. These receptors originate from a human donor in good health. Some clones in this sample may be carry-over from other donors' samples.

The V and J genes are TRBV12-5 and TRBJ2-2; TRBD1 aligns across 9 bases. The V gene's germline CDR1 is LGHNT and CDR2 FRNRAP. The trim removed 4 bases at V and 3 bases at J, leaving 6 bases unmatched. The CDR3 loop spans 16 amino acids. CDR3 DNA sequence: TGTGCTAGTGGTTCCTCCGGGACAGGGTACACCGGGGAGCTGTTTTTT. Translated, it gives CASGSSGTGYTGELFF. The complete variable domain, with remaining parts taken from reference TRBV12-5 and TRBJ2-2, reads DARVTQTPRHKVTEMGQEVTMRCQPILGHNTVFWYRQTMMQGLELLAYFRNRAPLDDSGMPKDRFSAEMPDATLATLKIQPSEPRDSAVYFCASGSSGTGYTGELFFGEGSRLTVL.

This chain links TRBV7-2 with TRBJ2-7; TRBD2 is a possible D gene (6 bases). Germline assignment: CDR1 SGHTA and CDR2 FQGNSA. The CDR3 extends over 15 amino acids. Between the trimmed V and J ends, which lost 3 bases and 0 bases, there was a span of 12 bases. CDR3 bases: TGTGCCAGCAGCTTTTACATCGGGAGCTCCTACGAGCAGTACTTC. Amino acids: CASSFYIGSSYEQYF.

CDR3: CASSPTGAYNEQFF. The CDR3 coding sequence is TGTGCCAGCTCCCCGACAGGGGCGTACAATGAGCAGTTCTTC. The chain combines TRBV18 with TRBJ2-1, with 8 bases identical to TRBD1. The V gene's germline CDR1 is KGHSH and CDR2 LQKENI. The trim removed 6 bases at V and 4 bases at J, leaving 5 bases unmatched. The CDR3 has 14 residues.

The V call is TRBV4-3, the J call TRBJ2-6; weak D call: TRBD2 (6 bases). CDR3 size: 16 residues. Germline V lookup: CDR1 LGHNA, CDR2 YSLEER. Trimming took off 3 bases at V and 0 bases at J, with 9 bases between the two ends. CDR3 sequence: CASSQGGDSGANVLTF. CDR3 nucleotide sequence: TGCGCCAGCAGCCAGGGAGGAGACTCTGGGGCCAACGTCCTGACTTTC.

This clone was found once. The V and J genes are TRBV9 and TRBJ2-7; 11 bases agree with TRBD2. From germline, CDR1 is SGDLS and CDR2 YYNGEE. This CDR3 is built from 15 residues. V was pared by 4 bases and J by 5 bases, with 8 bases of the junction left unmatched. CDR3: CASSPLLAGEDEQYF. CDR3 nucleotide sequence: TGTGCCAGCAGCCCTTTACTAGCGGGAGAAGACGAGCAGTACTTC.

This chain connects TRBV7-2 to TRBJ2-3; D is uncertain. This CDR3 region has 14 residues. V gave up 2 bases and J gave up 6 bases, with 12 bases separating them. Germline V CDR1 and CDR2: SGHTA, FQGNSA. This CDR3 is CASSLPRQADTQYF. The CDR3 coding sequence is TGTGCCAGCAGCTTACCGAGACAAGCCGATACGCAGTATTTT.

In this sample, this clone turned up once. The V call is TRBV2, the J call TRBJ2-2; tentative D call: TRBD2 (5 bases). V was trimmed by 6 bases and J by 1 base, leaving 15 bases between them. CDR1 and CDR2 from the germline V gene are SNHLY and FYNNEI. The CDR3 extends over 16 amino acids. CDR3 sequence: CASSVLGGRNTGELFF. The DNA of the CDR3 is TGTGCCAGCAGCGTCCTAGGCGGGCGGAACACCGGGGAGCTGTTTTTT.

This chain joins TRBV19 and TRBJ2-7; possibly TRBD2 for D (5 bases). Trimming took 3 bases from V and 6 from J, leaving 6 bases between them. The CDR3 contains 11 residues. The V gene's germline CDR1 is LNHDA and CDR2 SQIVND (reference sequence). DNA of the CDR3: TGTGCCAGTAGTATGGGGAGCGAGCAGTACTTC. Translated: CASSMGSEQYF.

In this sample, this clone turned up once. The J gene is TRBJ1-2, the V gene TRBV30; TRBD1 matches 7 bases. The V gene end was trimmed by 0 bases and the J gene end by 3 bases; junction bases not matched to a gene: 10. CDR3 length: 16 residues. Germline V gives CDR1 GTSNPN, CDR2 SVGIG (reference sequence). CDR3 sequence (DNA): TGTGCCTGGAGTGTCTCCCTGACAGGGAAATACTATGGCTACACCTTC. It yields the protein CAWSVSLTGKYYGYTF.

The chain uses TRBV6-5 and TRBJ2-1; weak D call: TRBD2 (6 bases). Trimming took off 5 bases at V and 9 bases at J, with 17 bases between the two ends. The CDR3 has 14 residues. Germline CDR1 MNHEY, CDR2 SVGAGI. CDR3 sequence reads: CASSQTRYGSEQFF. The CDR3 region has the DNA TGTGCCAGCAGTCAAACGAGGTACGGGAGTGAGCAGTTCTTC.

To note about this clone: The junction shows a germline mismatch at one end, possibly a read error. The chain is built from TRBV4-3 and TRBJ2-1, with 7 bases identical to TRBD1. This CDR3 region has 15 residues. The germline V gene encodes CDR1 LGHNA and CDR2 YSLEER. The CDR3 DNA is TGCGCCAGCAGCCGGGGACAGTACTCCCACAATGAGCAGTTCTTC. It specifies CASSRGQYSHNEQFF.

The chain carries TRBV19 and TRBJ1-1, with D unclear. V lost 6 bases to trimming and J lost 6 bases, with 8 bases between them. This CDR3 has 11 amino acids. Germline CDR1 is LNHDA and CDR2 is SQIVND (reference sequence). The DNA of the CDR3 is TGTGCCAGTAGAATGGAGGCTGAAGCTTTCTTT. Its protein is CASRMEAEAFF.

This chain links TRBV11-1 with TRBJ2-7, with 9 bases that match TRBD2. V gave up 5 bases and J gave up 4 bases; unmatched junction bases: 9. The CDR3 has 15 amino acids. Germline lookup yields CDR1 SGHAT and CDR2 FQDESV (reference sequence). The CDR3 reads CASSLVGLAGYEQYF. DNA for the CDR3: TGTGCCAGCAGCCTCGTTGGGCTAGCGGGATACGAGCAGTACTTC.

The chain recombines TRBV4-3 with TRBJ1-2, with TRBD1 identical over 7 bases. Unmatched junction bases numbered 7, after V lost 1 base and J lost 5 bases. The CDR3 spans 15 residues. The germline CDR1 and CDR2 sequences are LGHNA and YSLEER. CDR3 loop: CASSQGSGRGYGYTF. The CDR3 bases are TGCGCCAGCAGCCAAGGGTCAGGCAGGGGGTATGGCTACACCTTC.

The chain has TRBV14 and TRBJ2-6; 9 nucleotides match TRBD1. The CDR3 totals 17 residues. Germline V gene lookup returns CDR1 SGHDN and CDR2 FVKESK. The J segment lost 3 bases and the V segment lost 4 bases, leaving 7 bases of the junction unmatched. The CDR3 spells CASSPDRGVSGANVLTF. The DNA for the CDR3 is TGTGCCAGCAGCCCAGACAGGGGGGTTAGTGGGGCCAACGTCCTGACTTTC.

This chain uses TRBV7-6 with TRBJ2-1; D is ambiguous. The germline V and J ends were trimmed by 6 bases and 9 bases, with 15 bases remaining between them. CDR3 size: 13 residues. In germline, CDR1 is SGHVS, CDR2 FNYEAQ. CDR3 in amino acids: CASRLTPPGEQFF. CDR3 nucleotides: TGTGCCAGCAGGCTTACCCCGCCGGGTGAGCAGTTCTTC.

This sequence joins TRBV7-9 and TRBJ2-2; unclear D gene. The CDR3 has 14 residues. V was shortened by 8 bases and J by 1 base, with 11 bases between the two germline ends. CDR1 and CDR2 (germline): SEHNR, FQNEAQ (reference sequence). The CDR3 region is CASHPDLNTGELFF. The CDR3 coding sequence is TGTGCCAGCCATCCCGACTTGAACACCGGGGAGCTGTTTTTT.

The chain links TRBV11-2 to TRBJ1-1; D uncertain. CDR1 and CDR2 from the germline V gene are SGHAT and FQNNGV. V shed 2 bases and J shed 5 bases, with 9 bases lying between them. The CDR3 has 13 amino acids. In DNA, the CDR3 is TGTGCCAGCAGCTTATATGAGGAGACTGAAGCTTTCTTT. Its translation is CASSLYEETEAFF.

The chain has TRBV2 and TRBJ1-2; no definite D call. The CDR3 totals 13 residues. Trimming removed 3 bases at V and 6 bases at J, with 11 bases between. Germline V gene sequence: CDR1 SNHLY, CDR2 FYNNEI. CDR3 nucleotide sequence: TGTGCCAGCAGTGACCCGGGGATCGATGGCTACACCTTC. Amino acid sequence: CASSDPGIDGYTF.

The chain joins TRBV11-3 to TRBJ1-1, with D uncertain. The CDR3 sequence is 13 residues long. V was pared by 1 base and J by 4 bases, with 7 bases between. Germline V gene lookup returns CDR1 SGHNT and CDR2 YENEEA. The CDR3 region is CASSLVASTEAFF. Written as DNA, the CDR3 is TGTGCCAGCAGCTTAGTTGCGAGCACTGAAGCTTTCTTT.

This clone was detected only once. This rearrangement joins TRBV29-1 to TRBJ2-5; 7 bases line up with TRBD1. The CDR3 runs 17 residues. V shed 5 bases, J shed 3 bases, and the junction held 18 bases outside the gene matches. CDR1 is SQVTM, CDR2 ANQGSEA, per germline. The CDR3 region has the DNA TGCAGCGTTCGGTCCGGGACAGTACCTTCCTCGAAAGAGACCCAGTACTTC. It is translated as CSVRSGTVPSSKETQYF.

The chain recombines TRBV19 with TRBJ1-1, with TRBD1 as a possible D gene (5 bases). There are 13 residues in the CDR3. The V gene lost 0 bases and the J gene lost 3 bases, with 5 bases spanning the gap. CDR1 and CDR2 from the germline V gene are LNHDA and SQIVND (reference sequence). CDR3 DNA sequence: TGTGCCAGTAGTATAGACAGGGACACTGAAGCTTTCTTT. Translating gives CASSIDRDTEAFF.

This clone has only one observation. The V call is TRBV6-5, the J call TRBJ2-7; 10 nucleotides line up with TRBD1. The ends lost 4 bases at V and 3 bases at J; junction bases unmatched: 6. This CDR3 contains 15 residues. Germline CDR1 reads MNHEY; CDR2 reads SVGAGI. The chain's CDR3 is CASSSFGQGVYEQYF. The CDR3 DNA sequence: TGTGCCAGCAGTTCGTTTGGACAGGGGGTCTACGAGCAGTACTTC.

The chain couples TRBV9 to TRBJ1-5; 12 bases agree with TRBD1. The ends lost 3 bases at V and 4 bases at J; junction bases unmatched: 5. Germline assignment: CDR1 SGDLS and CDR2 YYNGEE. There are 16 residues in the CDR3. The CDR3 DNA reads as TGTGCCAGCAGCGCGGGACAGGGGGCTAGGAATCAGCCCCAGCATTTT. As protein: CASSAGQGARNQPQHF. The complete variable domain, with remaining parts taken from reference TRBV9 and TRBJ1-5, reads DSGVTQTPKHLITATGQRVTLRCSPRSGDLSVYWYQQSLDQGLQFLIQYYNGEERAKGNILERFSAQQFPDLHSELNLSSLELGDSALYFCASSAGQGARNQPQHFGDGTRLSIL.

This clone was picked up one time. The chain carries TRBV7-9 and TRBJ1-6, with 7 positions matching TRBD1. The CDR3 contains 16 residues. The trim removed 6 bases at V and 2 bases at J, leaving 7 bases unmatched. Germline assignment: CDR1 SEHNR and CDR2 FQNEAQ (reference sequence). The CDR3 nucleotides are TGTGCCAGCAGGACCTACGGGACAGCCTATAATTCACCCCTCCACTTT. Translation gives CASRTYGTAYNSPLHF. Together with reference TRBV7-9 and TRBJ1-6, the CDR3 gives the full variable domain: DTGVSQNPRHKITKRGQNVTFRCDPISEHNRLYWYRQTLGQGPEFLTYFQNEAQLEKSRLLSDRFSAERPKGSFSTLEIQRTEQGDSAMYLCASRTYGTAYNSPLHFGNGTRLTVT.

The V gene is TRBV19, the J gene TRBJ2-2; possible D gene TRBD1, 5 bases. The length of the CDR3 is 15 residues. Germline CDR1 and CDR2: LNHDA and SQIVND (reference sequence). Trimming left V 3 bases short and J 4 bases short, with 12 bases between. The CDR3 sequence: CASSILLRGTGELFF. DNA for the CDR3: TGTGCCAGTAGTATCCTCTTAAGGGGCACCGGGGAGCTGTTTTTT.

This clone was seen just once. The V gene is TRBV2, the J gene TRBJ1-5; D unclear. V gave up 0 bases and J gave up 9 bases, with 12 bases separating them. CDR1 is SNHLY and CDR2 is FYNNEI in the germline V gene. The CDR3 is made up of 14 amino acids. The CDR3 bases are TGTGCCAGCAGTGAAGCAGAGGGTTATGGGCCCCAGCATTTT. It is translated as CASSEAEGYGPQHF.